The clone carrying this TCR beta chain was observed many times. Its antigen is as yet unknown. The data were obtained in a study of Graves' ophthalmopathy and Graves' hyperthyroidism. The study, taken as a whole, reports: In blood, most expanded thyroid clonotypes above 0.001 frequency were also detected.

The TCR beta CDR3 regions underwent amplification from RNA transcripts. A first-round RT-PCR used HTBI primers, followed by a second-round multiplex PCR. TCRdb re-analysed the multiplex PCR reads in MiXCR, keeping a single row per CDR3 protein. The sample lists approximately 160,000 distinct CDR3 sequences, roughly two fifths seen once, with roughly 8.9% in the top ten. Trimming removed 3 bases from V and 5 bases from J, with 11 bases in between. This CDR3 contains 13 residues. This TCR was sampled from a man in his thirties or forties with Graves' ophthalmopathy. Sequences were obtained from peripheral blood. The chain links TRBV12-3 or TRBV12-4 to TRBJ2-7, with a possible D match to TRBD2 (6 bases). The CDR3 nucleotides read TGTGCCAGCAGTTTTGGGGGGATGGACGAGCAGTACTTC. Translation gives CASSFGGMDEQYF.